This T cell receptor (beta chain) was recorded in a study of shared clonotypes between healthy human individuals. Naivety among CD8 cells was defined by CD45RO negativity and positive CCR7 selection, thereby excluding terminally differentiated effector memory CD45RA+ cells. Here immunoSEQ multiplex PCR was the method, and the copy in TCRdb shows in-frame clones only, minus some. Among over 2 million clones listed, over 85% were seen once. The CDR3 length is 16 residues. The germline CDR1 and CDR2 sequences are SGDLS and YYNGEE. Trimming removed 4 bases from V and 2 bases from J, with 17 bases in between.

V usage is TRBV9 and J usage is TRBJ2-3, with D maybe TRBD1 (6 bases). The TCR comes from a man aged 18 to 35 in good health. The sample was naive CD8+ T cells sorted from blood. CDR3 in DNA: TGTGCCAGCAGCCCTTCAGGGGAACTCTCCACAGATACGCAGTATTTT. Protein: CASSPSGELSTDTQYF.